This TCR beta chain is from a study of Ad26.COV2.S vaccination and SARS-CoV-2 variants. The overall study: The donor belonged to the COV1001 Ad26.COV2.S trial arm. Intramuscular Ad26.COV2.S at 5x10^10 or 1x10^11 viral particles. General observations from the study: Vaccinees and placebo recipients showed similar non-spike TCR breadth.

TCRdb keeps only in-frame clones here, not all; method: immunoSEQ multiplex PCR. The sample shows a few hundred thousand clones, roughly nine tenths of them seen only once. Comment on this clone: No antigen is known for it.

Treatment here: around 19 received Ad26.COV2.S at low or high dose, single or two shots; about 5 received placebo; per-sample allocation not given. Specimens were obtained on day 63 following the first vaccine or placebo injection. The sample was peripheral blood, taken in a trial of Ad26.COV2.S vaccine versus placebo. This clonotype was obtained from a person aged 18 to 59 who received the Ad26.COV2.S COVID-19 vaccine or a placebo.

For the CDR3, the DNA is TGTGCCAGCAGCCCCCCGGGAGGGTCCTACAATGAGCAGTTCTTC. Amino acids: CASSPPGGSYNEQFF. This chain uses TRBV7-9 with TRBJ2-1; 8 nucleotides line up with TRBD2. Germline V gene sequence: CDR1 SEHNR, CDR2 FQNEAQ (reference sequence). V was pared by 5 bases and J by 1 base, with 4 bases of the junction left unmatched. The CDR3 extends over 15 amino acids.